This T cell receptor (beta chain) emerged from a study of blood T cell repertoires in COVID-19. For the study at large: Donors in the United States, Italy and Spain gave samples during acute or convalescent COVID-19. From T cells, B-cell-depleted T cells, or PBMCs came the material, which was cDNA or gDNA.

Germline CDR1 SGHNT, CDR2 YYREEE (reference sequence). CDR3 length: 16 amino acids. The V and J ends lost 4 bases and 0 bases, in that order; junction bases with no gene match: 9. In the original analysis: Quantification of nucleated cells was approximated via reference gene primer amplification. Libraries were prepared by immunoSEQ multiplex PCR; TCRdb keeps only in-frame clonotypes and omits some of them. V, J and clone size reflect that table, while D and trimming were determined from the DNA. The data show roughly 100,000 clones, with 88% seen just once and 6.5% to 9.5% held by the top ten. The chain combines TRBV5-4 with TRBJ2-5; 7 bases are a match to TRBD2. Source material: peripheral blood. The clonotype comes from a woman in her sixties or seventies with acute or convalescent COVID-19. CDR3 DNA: TGTGCCAGCAGCGACCGGACTAGGATCTACCAAGAGACCCAGTACTTC. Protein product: CASSDRTRIYQETQYF.